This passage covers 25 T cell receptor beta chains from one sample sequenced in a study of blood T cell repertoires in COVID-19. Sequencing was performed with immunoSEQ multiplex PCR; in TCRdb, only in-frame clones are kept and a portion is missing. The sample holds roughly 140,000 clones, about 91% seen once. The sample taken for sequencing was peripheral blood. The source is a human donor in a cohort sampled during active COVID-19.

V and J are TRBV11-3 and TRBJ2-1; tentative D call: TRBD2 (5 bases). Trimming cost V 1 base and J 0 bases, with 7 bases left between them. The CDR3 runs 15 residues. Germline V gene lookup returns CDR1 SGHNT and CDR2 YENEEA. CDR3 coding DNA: TGTGCCAGCAGCTTAGGAGGGAGCTCCTACAATGAGCAGTTCTTC. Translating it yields CASSLGGSSYNEQFF. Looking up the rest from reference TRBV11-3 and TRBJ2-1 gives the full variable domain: EAGVVQSPRYKIIEKKQPVAFWCNPISGHNTLYWYLQNLGQGPELLIRYENEEAVDDSQLPKDRFSAERLKGVDSTLKIQPAELGDSAVYLCASSLGGSSYNEQFFGPGTRLTVL.

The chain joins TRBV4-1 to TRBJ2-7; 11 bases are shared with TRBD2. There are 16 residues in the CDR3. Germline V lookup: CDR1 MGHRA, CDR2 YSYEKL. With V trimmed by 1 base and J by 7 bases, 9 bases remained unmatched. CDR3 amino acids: CASSQAPALAGGEQYF. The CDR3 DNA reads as TGCGCCAGCAGCCAAGCCCCGGCGCTAGCGGGGGGAGAGCAGTACTTC.

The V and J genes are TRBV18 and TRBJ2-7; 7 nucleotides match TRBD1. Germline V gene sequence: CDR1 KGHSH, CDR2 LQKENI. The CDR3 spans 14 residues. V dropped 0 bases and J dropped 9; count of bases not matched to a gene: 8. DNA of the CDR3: TGTGCCAGCTCACCACCGTGGGACAGCATAGGGCAGTACTTC. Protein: CASSPPWDSIGQYF.

The DNA for the CDR3 is TGTGCCAGCAGTTTCCAGGGGGCGCACGGCGGGGAGCTGTTTTTT. It codes for CASSFQGAHGGELFF. The V call is TRBV27, the J call TRBJ2-2, with 8 bases that match TRBD1. V dropped 3 bases and J dropped 7; count of bases not matched to a gene: 7. The CDR3 is made up of 15 amino acids. The germline V gene has CDR1 MNHEY and CDR2 SMNVEV (reference sequence).

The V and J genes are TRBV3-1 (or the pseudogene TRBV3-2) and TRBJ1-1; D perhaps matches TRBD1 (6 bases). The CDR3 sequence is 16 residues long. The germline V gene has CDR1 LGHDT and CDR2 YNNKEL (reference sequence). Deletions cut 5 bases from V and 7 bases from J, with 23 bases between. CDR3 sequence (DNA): TGTGCCAGCAGCGACACAGGGTCCTGGGCTTTTGGTGAAGCTTTCTTT. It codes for CASSDTGSWAFGEAFF.

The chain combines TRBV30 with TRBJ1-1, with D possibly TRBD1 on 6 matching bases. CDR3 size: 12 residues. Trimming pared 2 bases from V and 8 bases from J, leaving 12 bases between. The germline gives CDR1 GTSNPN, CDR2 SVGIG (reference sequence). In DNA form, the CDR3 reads TGTGCCTGGAGTCCCAGGACAGTCGAAGCTTTCTTT. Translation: CAWSPRTVEAFF.

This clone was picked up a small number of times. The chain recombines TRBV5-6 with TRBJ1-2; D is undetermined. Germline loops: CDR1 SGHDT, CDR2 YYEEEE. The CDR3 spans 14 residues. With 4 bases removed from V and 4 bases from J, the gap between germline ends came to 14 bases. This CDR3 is CASSPVMAGYGYTF. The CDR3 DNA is TGTGCCAGCAGCCCTGTCATGGCAGGCTATGGCTACACCTTC.

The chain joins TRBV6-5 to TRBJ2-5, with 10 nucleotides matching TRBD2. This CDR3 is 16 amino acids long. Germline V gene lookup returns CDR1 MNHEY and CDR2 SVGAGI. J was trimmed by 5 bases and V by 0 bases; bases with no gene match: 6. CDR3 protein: CASSYSKSSGGETQYF. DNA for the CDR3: TGTGCCAGCAGTTACTCGAAGTCTAGCGGGGGCGAGACCCAGTACTTC.

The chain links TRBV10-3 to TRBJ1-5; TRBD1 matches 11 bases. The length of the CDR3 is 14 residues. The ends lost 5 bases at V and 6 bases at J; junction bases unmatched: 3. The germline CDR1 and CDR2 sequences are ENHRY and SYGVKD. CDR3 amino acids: CAISRGQGGQPQHF. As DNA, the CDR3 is TGTGCCATCAGTCGGGGACAGGGGGGTCAGCCCCAGCATTTT.

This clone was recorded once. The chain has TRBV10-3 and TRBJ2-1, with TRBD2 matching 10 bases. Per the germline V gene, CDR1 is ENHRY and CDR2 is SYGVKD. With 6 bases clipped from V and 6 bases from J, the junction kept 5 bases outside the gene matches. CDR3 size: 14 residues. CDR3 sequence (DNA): TGTGCCATCAGAGCGGGGGGGCCGAGCAATGAGCAGTTCTTC. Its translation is CAIRAGGPSNEQFF.

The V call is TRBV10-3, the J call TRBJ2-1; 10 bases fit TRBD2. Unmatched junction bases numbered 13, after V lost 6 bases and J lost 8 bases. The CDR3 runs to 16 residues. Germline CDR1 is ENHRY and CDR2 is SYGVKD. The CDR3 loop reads CAISPGAGGAGYEQFF. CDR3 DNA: TGTGCCATCAGCCCCGGAGCGGGGGGGGCCGGGTATGAGCAGTTCTTC.

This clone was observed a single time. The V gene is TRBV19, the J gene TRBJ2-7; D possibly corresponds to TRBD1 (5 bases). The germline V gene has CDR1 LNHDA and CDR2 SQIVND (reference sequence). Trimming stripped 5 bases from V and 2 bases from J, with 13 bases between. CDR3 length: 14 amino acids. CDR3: CASSALDRPYEQYF. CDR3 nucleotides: TGTGCCAGTAGTGCCCTCGACAGACCCTACGAGCAGTACTTC. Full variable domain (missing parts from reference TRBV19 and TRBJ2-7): DGGITQSPKYLFRKEGQNVTLSCEQNLNHDAMYWYRQDPGQGLRLIYYSQIVNDFQKGDIAEGYSVSREKKESFPLTVTSAQKNPTAFYLCASSALDRPYEQYFGPGTRLTVT.

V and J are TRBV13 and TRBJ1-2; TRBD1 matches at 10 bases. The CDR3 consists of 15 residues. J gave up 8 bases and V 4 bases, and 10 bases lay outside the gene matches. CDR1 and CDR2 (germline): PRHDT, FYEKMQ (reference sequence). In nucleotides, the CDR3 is TGTGCCAGCAGCTCTCACCTGGACAGGGGGGAAGGCTACACCTTC. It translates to CASSSHLDRGEGYTF.

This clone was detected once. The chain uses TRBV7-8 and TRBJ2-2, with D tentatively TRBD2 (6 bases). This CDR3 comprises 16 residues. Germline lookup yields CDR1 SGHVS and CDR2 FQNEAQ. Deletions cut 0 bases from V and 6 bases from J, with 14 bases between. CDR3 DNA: TGTGCCAGCAGCTTAGCCGGAGGGTTAGAGGCCGGGGAGCTGTTTTTT. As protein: CASSLAGGLEAGELFF.

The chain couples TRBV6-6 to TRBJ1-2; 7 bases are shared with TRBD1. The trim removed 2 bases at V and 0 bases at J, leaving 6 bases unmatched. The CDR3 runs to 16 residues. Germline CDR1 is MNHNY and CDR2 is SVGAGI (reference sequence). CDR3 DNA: TGTGCCAGCAGTTACACTAGACAGGGAACTAACTATGGCTACACCTTC. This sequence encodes CASSYTRQGTNYGYTF.

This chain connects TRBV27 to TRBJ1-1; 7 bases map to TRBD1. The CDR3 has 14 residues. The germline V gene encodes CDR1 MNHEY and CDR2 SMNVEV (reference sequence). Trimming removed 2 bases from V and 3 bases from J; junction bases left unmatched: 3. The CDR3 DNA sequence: TGTGCCAGCAGTTTAGTTCAGGGGGACACTGAAGCTTTCTTT. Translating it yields CASSLVQGDTEAFF.

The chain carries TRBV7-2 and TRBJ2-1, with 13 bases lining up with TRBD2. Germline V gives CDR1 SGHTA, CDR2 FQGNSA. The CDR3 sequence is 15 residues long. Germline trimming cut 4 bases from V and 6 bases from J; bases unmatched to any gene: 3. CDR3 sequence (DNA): TGTGCCAGCAGCTGGGGACTAGCGGGGTTCAATGAGCAGTTCTTC. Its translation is CASSWGLAGFNEQFF.

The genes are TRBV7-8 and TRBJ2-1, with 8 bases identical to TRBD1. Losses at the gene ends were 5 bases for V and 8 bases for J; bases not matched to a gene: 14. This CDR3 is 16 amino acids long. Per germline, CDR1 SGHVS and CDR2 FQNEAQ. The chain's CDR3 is CASSLRQGTAGYEQFF. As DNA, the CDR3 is TGTGCCAGCAGCCTCAGACAGGGGACGGCGGGGTATGAGCAGTTCTTC.

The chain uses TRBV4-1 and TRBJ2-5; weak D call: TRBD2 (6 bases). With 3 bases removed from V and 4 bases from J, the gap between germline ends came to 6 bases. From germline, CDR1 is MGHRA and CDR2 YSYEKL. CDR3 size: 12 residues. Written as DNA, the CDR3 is TGCGCCAGCAGCCAGGGGGGAGAGACCCAGTACTTC. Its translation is CASSQGGETQYF.

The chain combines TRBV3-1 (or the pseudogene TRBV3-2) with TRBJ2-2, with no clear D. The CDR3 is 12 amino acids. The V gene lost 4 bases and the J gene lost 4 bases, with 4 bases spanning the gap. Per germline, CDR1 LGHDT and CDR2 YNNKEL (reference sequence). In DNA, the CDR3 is TGTGCCAGCAGCCCCCTCACCGGGGAGCTGTTTTTT. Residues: CASSPLTGELFF.

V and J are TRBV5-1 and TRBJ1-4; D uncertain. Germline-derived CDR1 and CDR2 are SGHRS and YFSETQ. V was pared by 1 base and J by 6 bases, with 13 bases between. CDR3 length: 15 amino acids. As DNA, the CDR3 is TGCGCCAGCAGCTTGAACCCCGGAGGGTATGAAAAACTGTTTTTT. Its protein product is CASSLNPGGYEKLFF. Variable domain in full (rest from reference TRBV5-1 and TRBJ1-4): KAGVTQTPRYLIKTRGQQVTLSCSPISGHRSVSWYQQTPGQGLQFLFEYFSETQRNKGNFPGRFSGRQFSNSRSEMNVSTLELGDSALYLCASSLNPGGYEKLFFGSGTQLSVL.

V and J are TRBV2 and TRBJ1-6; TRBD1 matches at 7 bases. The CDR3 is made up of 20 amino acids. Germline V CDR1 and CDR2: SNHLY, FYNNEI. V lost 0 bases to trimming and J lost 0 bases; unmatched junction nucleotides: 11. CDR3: CASSEAFRQGSSSYNSPLHF. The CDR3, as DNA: TGTGCCAGCAGTGAAGCATTTCGACAGGGCTCGAGCTCCTATAATTCACCCCTCCACTTT.

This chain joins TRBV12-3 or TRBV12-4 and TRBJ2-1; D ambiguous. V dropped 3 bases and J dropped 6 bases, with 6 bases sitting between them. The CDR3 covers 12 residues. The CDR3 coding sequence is TGTGCCAGCAGTTTGCAACTCAATGAGCAGTTCTTC. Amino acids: CASSLQLNEQFF.

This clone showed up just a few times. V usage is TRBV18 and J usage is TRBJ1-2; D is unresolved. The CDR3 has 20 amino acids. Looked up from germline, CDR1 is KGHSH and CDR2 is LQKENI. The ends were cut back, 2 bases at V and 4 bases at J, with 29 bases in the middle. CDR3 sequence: CASSPSEGGSQPVSVYGYTF. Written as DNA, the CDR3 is TGTGCCAGCTCACCAAGTGAGGGAGGAAGTCAGCCGGTCTCGGTCTATGGCTACACCTTC.

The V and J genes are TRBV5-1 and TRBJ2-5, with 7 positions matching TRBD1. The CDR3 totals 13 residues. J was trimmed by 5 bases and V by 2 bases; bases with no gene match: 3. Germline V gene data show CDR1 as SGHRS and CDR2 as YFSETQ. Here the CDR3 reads CASSLTGAETQYF. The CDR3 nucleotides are TGCGCCAGCAGCTTAACAGGGGCGGAGACCCAGTACTTC.